These 16 T cell receptor beta chains came from one sample sequenced in a study of shared clonotypes between healthy human individuals. CD8 cells classed as naive were CD45RO-negative and positively selected for CCR7, excluding terminally differentiated effector memory CD45RA+ cells. Using immunoSEQ multiplex PCR, the repertoire was profiled, and TCRdb retains in-frame clones only, with some absent. Here the sample spans hundreds of thousands of clones, roughly 98% being singletons. The source material was naive CD8+ T cells sorted from blood. These TCRs come from a man aged 30 to 39 in good health.

The chain couples TRBV6-1 to TRBJ2-2; no clear D. Germline V lookup: CDR1 MNHNS, CDR2 SASEGT. This CDR3 spans 12 amino acids. CDR3 nucleotide sequence: TGTGGACTGGCAGGACCCACCGGGGAGCTGTTTTTT. Its protein is CGLAGPTGELFF.

V gene TRBV7-9 combines with J gene TRBJ2-4, with D unclear. Germline-derived CDR1 and CDR2 are SEHNR and FQNEAQ (reference sequence). The V gene lost 4 bases and the J gene lost 10 bases, with 29 bases spanning the gap. The CDR3 totals 18 residues. Here the CDR3 reads CASSSTSGAFPQANIQYF. In DNA, the CDR3 is TGTGCCAGCAGCTCCACCAGTGGCGCGTTCCCCCAGGCAAATATTCAGTACTTC. Full variable domain (missing parts from reference TRBV7-9 and TRBJ2-4): DTGVSQNPRHKITKRGQNVTFRCDPISEHNRLYWYRQTLGQGPEFLTYFQNEAQLEKSRLLSDRFSAERPKGSFSTLEIQRTEQGDSAMYLCASSSTSGAFPQANIQYFGAGTRLSVL.

This clone occurred once. The V call is TRBV21-1, the J call TRBJ1-5. TRBV21-1 is flagged as a pseudogene. CDR3 length equals 18 residues. The CDR3 here is CASSLRDNHLGSNQPQHF. In DNA, the CDR3 is TGTGCCAGCAGCCTGCGGGACAACCATTTGGGTAGCAATCAGCCCCAGCATTTT.

The J gene is TRBJ1-1, the V gene TRBV27; a weak D match, TRBD1 (6 bases). The germline gives CDR1 MNHEY, CDR2 SMNVEV (reference sequence). The CDR3 runs 13 residues. Trimming took off 3 bases at V and 5 bases at J, with 10 bases between the two ends. CDR3 nucleotide sequence: TGTGCCAGCAGTTTGGCAGGGGTGACTGAAGCTTTCTTT. It codes for CASSLAGVTEAFF.

The chain recombines TRBV5-8 with TRBJ2-1; 7 bases line up with TRBD2. V shed 4 bases, J shed 8 bases, and the junction held 9 bases outside the gene matches. The CDR3 has 14 amino acids. From germline, CDR1 is SGHTS and CDR2 YDEGEE. The CDR3 DNA sequence: TGTGCCAGCAGCCTCGGCGGGAGTAGTTATGAGCAGTTCTTC. This gives the protein CASSLGGSSYEQFF.

The J gene is TRBJ2-7, the V gene TRBV7-8, with TRBD2 as a possible D gene (6 bases). CDR3 length: 17 amino acids. V lost 1 base and J 0 bases, leaving 16 bases between the germline ends. Germline V gene sequence: CDR1 SGHVS, CDR2 FQNEAQ. CDR3 loop: CASSLGHTGETSYEQYF. The CDR3 nucleotides read TGTGCCAGCAGCTTAGGGCATACGGGAGAAACCTCCTACGAGCAGTACTTC. Full variable domain (rest looked up from reference TRBV7-8 and TRBJ2-7): GAGVSQSPRYKVAKRGQDVALRCDPISGHVSLFWYQQALGQGPEFLTYFQNEAQLDKSGLPSDRFFAERPEGSVSTLKIQRTQQEDSAVYLCASSLGHTGETSYEQYFGPGTRLTVT.

The V call is TRBV27, the J call TRBJ2-7; either TRBD1 or TRBD2 may fit D (5 bases each). Germline V lookup: CDR1 MNHEY, CDR2 SMNVEV (reference sequence). Trimming took off 4 bases at V and 3 bases at J, with 16 bases between the two ends. The CDR3 consists of 15 residues. CDR3 sequence (DNA): TGTGCCAGCAGTTCTCATCCGGGACGGAACTACGAGCAGTACTTC. Residues: CASSSHPGRNYEQYF.

J is TRBJ2-1 and V is TRBV7-9, with a weak D call TRBD1 (8 bases). Trimming stripped 7 bases from V and 9 bases from J, with 13 bases between. The V gene's germline CDR1 is SEHNR and CDR2 FQNEAQ (reference sequence). The CDR3 is 12 residues long. The CDR3 is CASITGGAEQFF. CDR3 in DNA: TGTGCCAGCATCACAGGGGGGGCTGAGCAGTTCTTC.

This clone has a single count. V gene TRBV7-6 combines with J gene TRBJ2-1; 8 bases match TRBD1. Germline trimming cut 5 bases from V and 7 bases from J; bases unmatched to any gene: 13. This CDR3 region has 16 residues. CDR1 is SGHVS and CDR2 is FNYEAQ in the germline V gene. The CDR3 protein is CASSLQSGGAWNEQFF. DNA for the CDR3: TGTGCCAGCAGCCTTCAATCAGGGGGCGCATGGAATGAGCAGTTCTTC.

This chain uses TRBV28 with TRBJ2-1; 14 bases are a match to TRBD2. Germline trimming cut 2 bases from V and 8 bases from J; bases unmatched to any gene: 8. The length of the CDR3 is 17 residues. Germline CDR1 MDHEN, CDR2 SYDVKM. As DNA, the CDR3 is TGTGCCAGCAGTTTAAGGAAGACTAGCGGGAGGGACGATGAGCAGTTCTTC. Its protein is CASSLRKTSGRDDEQFF. The variable domain in full, completed from reference TRBV28 and TRBJ2-1, reads DVKVTQSSRYLVKRTGEKVFLECVQDMDHENMFWYRQDPGLGLRLIYFSYDVKMKEKGDIPEGYSVSREKKERFSLILESASTNQTSMYLCASSLRKTSGRDDEQFFGPGTRLTVL.

Points on this clone: Being one base from a much bigger clone, this may be a read error. V and J are TRBV7-2 and TRBJ2-7, with D tentatively TRBD2 (5 bases). Looked up from germline, CDR1 is SGHTA and CDR2 is FQGNSA. The CDR3 sequence is 12 residues long. Trimming shortened V by 1 base and J by 5 bases, and 6 bases separated the two germline ends. CDR3 amino acids: CASSLVRDEQYF. CDR3 sequence (DNA): TGTGCCAGCAGCTTAGTGCGGGACGAGCAGTACTTC.

V is TRBV4-1 and J is TRBJ2-1, with 10 bases identical to TRBD2. The CDR3 loop spans 17 amino acids. Germline lookup yields CDR1 MGHRA and CDR2 YSYEKL. The J segment lost 0 bases and the V segment lost 1 base, leaving 3 bases of the junction unmatched. CDR3 sequence (DNA): TGCGCCAGCAGCCAAGTCAGGACTAGCGGCTCCTACAATGAGCAGTTCTTC. Translated: CASSQVRTSGSYNEQFF.

This clone was picked up one time. The chain carries TRBV28 and TRBJ2-5; D might be TRBD2 (5 bases). Germline V gene sequence: CDR1 MDHEN, CDR2 SYDVKM. CDR3 length equals 16 residues. Trimming removed 2 bases from V and 5 bases from J, with 18 bases in between. The CDR3 reads CASSLLRTLFGETQYF. CDR3 nucleotides: TGTGCCAGCAGTTTACTCCGGACTCTTTTCGGGGAGACCCAGTACTTC.

V is TRBV7-9 and J is TRBJ1-1; 7 bases map to TRBD1. The CDR3 consists of 15 residues. V trimming: 4 bases; J trimming: 1 base; junction bases outside the gene matches: 6. Germline V gene lookup returns CDR1 SEHNR and CDR2 FQNEAQ (reference sequence). For the CDR3, the DNA is TGTGCCAGCAGCTCACAAGGGGGCTGGAACACTGAAGCTTTCTTT. Amino acid sequence: CASSSQGGWNTEAFF.

The V call is TRBV2, the J call TRBJ2-1; 11 bases are shared with TRBD2. Looked up from germline, CDR1 is SNHLY and CDR2 is FYNNEI. CDR3 size: 15 residues. V gave up 6 bases and J gave up 5 bases; unmatched junction bases: 6. CDR3: CASRDGTSGNNEQFF. The CDR3 coding sequence is TGTGCCAGCAGAGACGGGACTAGCGGAAACAATGAGCAGTTCTTC. The full variable domain, its missing parts supplied by reference TRBV2 and TRBJ2-1, is EPEVTQTPSHQVTQMGQEVILRCVPISNHLYFYWYRQILGQKVEFLVSFYNNEISEKSEIFDDQFSVERPDGSNFTLKIRSTKLEDSAMYFCASRDGTSGNNEQFFGPGTRLTVL.

The chain joins TRBV7-9 to TRBJ2-5; D perhaps matches TRBD2 (5 bases). Germline lookup yields CDR1 SEHNR and CDR2 FQNEAQ (reference sequence). This CDR3 spans 14 amino acids. The V and J ends lost 1 base and 2 bases respectively, with 8 bases between them. CDR3 DNA: TGTGCCAGCAGCTTAGTTCGGGGACAAGAGACCCAGTACTTC. It yields the protein CASSLVRGQETQYF.